The 16 T cell receptor beta chains in this list originate from one sample, sequenced in a study of blood T cell repertoires in COVID-19. Profiled with immunoSEQ multiplex PCR; TCRdb holds only in-frame clones, not every one. The sample contains 300,000 or so clones, about 89% of which appear only once. The sample taken for sequencing was peripheral blood. The receptors come from a man aged 18-30 years who had recovered from COVID-19.

The rearrangement joins TRBV19 to TRBJ2-7; D not resolved. This CDR3 spans 17 amino acids. Germline V CDR1 and CDR2: LNHDA, SQIVND (reference sequence). V was cut by 1 base and J by 3 bases, with 19 bases left in between. The CDR3 reads CASSIVGQRLNIYEQYF. The CDR3 bases are TGTGCCAGTAGTATAGTTGGCCAGCGCCTAAACATCTACGAGCAGTACTTC.

The chain has TRBV3-1 (or the pseudogene TRBV3-2) and TRBJ1-6; D may be TRBD1 (6 bases). The CDR3 covers 16 residues. Trimming left V 0 bases short and J 7 bases short, with 13 bases between. CDR1 LGHDT and CDR2 YNNKEL come from the germline V gene (reference sequence). The CDR3 region has the DNA TGTGCCAGCAGCCAAGATCGACAGGTGTGGAATTCACCCCTCCACTTT. The encoded protein is CASSQDRQVWNSPLHF.

This chain uses TRBV3-1 (or the pseudogene TRBV3-2) with TRBJ1-6; 7 positions agree with TRBD1. This CDR3 comprises 18 residues. Germline trimming cut 0 bases from V and 10 bases from J; bases unmatched to any gene: 15. Germline V gives CDR1 LGHDT, CDR2 YNNKEL (reference sequence). The CDR3 nucleotides are TGTGCCAGCAGCCAAGATTTTGGGGCCCCAGGGGGAGGCTCACCCCTCCACTTT. Protein sequence: CASSQDFGAPGGGSPLHF.

J is TRBJ2-3 and V is TRBV7-3, with D perhaps matching TRBD2 (5 bases). V lost 5 bases, J lost 6 bases, and 12 bases lay in between. The CDR3 covers 13 residues. Germline loops: CDR1 SGHTA, CDR2 FQGTGA. This chain's CDR3 is CASSTVAMDTQYF. In DNA form, the CDR3 reads TGTGCCAGCAGCACCGTAGCGATGGATACGCAGTATTTT.

The chain combines TRBV6-6 with TRBJ2-5; 8 nucleotides line up with TRBD1. V gave up 6 bases and J gave up 4 bases; unmatched junction bases: 7. CDR3 length equals 14 residues. Per germline, CDR1 MNHNY and CDR2 SVGAGI (reference sequence). Written as DNA, the CDR3 is TGTGCCAGCAGCATTGACAGGGGCGGAGAGACCCAGTACTTC. This translates into CASSIDRGGETQYF.

The CDR3 DNA reads as TGTGCCAGCAGCTCGACAGGATCTGGAAACACCATATATTTT. Translated, it gives CASSSTGSGNTIYF. The V call is TRBV11-2, the J call TRBJ1-3; D is possibly TRBD1 (6 bases). V was shortened by 4 bases and J by 1 base, with 8 bases between the two germline ends. This CDR3 spans 14 amino acids. Germline-derived CDR1 and CDR2 are SGHAT and FQNNGV.

The rearrangement uses TRBV15 and TRBJ2-7; the D gene is possibly TRBD1 (5 bases). The CDR3 consists of 15 residues. With 0 bases removed from V and 2 bases from J, the gap between germline ends came to 11 bases. Germline V gene lookup returns CDR1 LNHNV and CDR2 YYDKDF (reference sequence). This chain's CDR3 is CATSRDFDSTYEQYF. The CDR3 coding sequence is TGTGCCACCAGCAGAGATTTTGACAGCACCTACGAGCAGTACTTC.

This clone has just one count. This sequence joins TRBV7-3 and TRBJ1-1; D call uncertain. Trimming pared 2 bases from V and 1 base from J, leaving 14 bases between. The CDR3 spans 16 residues. Germline lookup yields CDR1 SGHTA and CDR2 FQGTGA. The CDR3 loop is CASSLHVYTKNTEAFF. CDR3 sequence (DNA): TGTGCCAGCAGCTTACATGTATACACGAAGAACACTGAAGCTTTCTTT.

CDR3: CASSQERASGDKYEQYF. As DNA, the CDR3 is TGCGCCAGCAGCCAAGAACGGGCTAGCGGTGACAAATACGAGCAGTACTTC. The rearrangement uses TRBV4-1 and TRBJ2-7, with 7 bases that match TRBD2. This CDR3 comprises 17 residues. The trim removed 0 bases at V and 4 bases at J, leaving 12 bases unmatched. Germline V gene data show CDR1 as MGHRA and CDR2 as YSYEKL.

This chain uses TRBV2 with TRBJ1-1, with 8 bases identical to TRBD1. Looked up from germline, CDR1 is SNHLY and CDR2 is FYNNEI. After removal of 6 bases from V and 4 bases from J, the junction contained 10 bases not matched to a gene. The CDR3 spans 15 residues. CDR3 coding DNA: TGTGCCAGCAGCGCCGAGGACAGGGTTTTCACTGAAGCTTTCTTT. Protein sequence: CASSAEDRVFTEAFF. Combining the CDR3 with reference TRBV2 and TRBJ1-1 gives the whole variable domain EPEVTQTPSHQVTQMGQEVILRCVPISNHLYFYWYRQILGQKVEFLVSFYNNEISEKSEIFDDQFSVERPDGSNFTLKIRSTKLEDSAMYFCASSAEDRVFTEAFFGQGTRLTVV.

This rearrangement joins TRBV5-5 to TRBJ1-4, with TRBD1 matching over 11 bases. This CDR3 has 17 amino acids. V was clipped by 4 bases and J by 5 bases; unmatched bases: 10. The germline gives CDR1 SGHKS, CDR2 YYEKEE (reference sequence). CDR3 coding DNA: TGTGCCAGCAGCCCGGGGACAGGGGGGTCGGGAAATGAAAAACTGTTTTTT. It translates to CASSPGTGGSGNEKLFF. Based on the CDR3 plus reference TRBV5-5 and TRBJ1-4, the full variable domain is DAGVTQSPTHLIKTRGQQVTLRCSPISGHKSVSWYQQVLGQGPQFIFQYYEKEERGRGNFPDRFSARQFPNYSSELNVNALLLGDSALYLCASSPGTGGSGNEKLFFGSGTQLSVL.

The chain links TRBV4-3 to TRBJ2-2; 8 nucleotides agree with TRBD1. V lost 4 bases to trimming and J lost 6 bases; unmatched junction nucleotides: 7. There are 15 residues in the CDR3. CDR1 and CDR2 (germline): LGHNA, YSLEER. CDR3 sequence reads: CASSLGQGEAGELFF. CDR3 DNA: TGCGCCAGCAGCCTTGGACAGGGAGAGGCCGGGGAGCTGTTTTTT.

The chain is built from TRBV7-2 and TRBJ1-2; D not certain. This CDR3 contains 15 residues. V was cut by 0 bases and J by 0 bases, with 8 bases left in between. Per germline, CDR1 SGHTA and CDR2 FQGNSA. The CDR3 region is CASSLAPTTNYGYTF. CDR3 coding DNA: TGTGCCAGCAGCTTAGCCCCGACAACTAACTATGGCTACACCTTC.

The genes are TRBV30 and TRBJ2-2; D is possibly TRBD1 (6 bases). Germline V gene lookup returns CDR1 GTSNPN and CDR2 SVGIG (reference sequence). Trimming left V 3 bases short and J 3 bases short, with 11 bases between. The CDR3 is 14 residues long. The CDR3, as DNA: TGTGCCTGGAGGGCGGACAGAGACACCGGGGAGCTGTTTTTT. Translating gives CAWRADRDTGELFF.

This clone showed up just once. The gene calls are TRBV29-1 and TRBJ1-2; D not certain. The CDR3 loop spans 18 amino acids. CDR1 and CDR2 from the germline V gene are SQVTM and ANQGSEA. Trimming took 3 bases from V and 2 from J, leaving 25 bases between them. This chain's CDR3 is CSVDSPPTKRRVNYGYTF. In nucleotides, the CDR3 is TGCAGCGTTGACTCCCCCCCCACCAAACGACGGGTAAACTATGGCTACACCTTC.

With regard to this clone: Additional DNA sequences in this sample encode the identical CDR3. The chain recombines TRBV9 with TRBJ2-3; 7 nucleotides match TRBD2. Trimming removed 0 bases from V and 1 base from J; junction bases left unmatched: 2. CDR3 length equals 15 residues. Germline V gene sequence: CDR1 SGDLS, CDR2 YYNGEE. This chain's CDR3 is CASSVGGGGTDTQYF. CDR3 DNA sequence: TGTGCCAGCAGCGTAGGGGGAGGGGGCACAGATACGCAGTATTTT.